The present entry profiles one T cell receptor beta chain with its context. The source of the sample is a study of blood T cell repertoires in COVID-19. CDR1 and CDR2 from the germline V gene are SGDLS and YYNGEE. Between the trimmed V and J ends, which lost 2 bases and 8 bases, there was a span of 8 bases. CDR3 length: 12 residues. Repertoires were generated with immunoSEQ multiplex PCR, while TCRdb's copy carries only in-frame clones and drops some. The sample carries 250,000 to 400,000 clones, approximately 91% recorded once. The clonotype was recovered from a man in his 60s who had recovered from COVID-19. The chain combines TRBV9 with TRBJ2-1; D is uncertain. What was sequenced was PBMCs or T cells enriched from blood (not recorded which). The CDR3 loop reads CASSVSVDEQFF. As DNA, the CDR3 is TGTGCCAGCAGCGTCTCGGTGGATGAGCAGTTCTTC.